These 14 T cell receptor beta chains originate from one sample sequenced in a study of shared clonotypes between healthy human individuals. Method: immunoSEQ multiplex PCR; TCRdb's copy keeps in-frame clones and lacks some. The sample shows over 2 million clones, less than 95% of them seen only once. It was CD45RO-negative cells, positively selected for CCR7, that made up naive CD8 cells, with terminally differentiated effector memory CD45RA+ cells excluded. Source material: naive CD8+ T cells sorted from blood. The receptors here all came from a man younger than 30 in good health.

The V call is TRBV27, the J call TRBJ2-5; 7 bases match TRBD2. The J call is doubtful: the DNA matches TRBJ2-7 better. The CDR3 covers 14 residues. The germline V gene encodes CDR1 MNHEY and CDR2 SMNVEV (reference sequence). Here the CDR3 DNA reads TGTGCCAGCAGTTTACTGGGAGGGTTCGACGAGCAGTACTTC. Its protein is CASSLLGGFDEQYF.

The rearrangement links TRBV6-1 to TRBJ1-2; D call uncertain. Germline V gene data show CDR1 as MNHNS and CDR2 as SASEGT. The CDR3 covers 11 residues. Trimming pared 6 bases from V and 6 bases from J, leaving 8 bases between. The CDR3 sequence is CASRAPNGYTF. DNA for the CDR3: TGTGCCAGCAGGGCTCCCAATGGCTACACCTTC.

The rearrangement uses TRBV30 and TRBJ1-5; possibly TRBD1 for D (6 bases). The CDR3 has 15 amino acids. CDR1 is GTSNPN, CDR2 SVGIG, per germline (reference sequence). V was clipped by 0 bases and J by 1 base, with 10 bases between them. The CDR3 sequence is CAWSVAGASNQPQHF. The CDR3 bases are TGTGCCTGGAGTGTCGCAGGGGCCAGCAATCAGCCCCAGCATTTT.

This chain joins TRBV30 and TRBJ1-2; D not resolved. The germline CDR1 and CDR2 sequences are GTSNPN and SVGIG (reference sequence). V was cut by 2 bases and J by 0 bases, with 10 bases left in between. This CDR3 has 14 amino acids. CDR3 in amino acids: CAWSYETANYGYTF. In DNA form, the CDR3 reads TGTGCCTGGAGTTACGAAACTGCTAACTATGGCTACACCTTC.

The chain couples TRBV5-3 to TRBJ2-4, with D tentatively TRBD1 (6 bases). TRBV5-3 is reported as an ORF; its role is uncertain. V lost 9 bases to trimming and J lost 8 bases, with 15 bases between them. The CDR3 has 12 residues. The CDR3, as DNA: TGTGCCACCCAGGGGTTTAAGGACATTCAGTACTTC. As protein: CATQGFKDIQYF.

In nucleotides, the CDR3 is TGTGCCAGCAGGCAGCCCTACGAGCAGTACTTC. Amino acid sequence: CASRQPYEQYF. The chain has TRBV28 and TRBJ2-7; D call uncertain. From germline, CDR1 is MDHEN and CDR2 SYDVKM. The ends were cut back, 6 bases at V and 2 bases at J, with 5 bases in the middle. The CDR3 has 11 residues.

The chain employs TRBV7-3 and TRBJ2-1; D call uncertain. Germline-derived CDR1 and CDR2 are SGHTA and FQGTGA. The CDR3 extends over 16 amino acids. V shed 5 bases and J shed 2 bases, with 16 bases lying between them. CDR3 sequence: CASSIIRRNAYNEQFF. Here the CDR3 DNA reads TGTGCCAGCAGCATAATCCGAAGGAATGCCTACAATGAGCAGTTCTTC.

This clone showed up just once. The chain has TRBV28 and TRBJ2-7; 10 bases map to TRBD1. The V gene end was trimmed by 2 bases and the J gene end by 2 bases; junction bases not matched to a gene: 6. This CDR3 has 16 amino acids. Germline CDR1 MDHEN, CDR2 SYDVKM. The CDR3 nucleotides read TGTGCCAGCAGTTTAGGGGGACAGGGGTGGACCTACGAGCAGTACTTC. Its translation: CASSLGGQGWTYEQYF.

The chain links TRBV19 to TRBJ1-1; unclear D gene. The CDR3 sequence is 13 residues long. The V end was cut by 8 bases, the J end by 0 bases, with 10 bases between. Germline V CDR1 and CDR2: LNHDA, SQIVND (reference sequence). CDR3 protein: CASLGNMNTEAFF. CDR3 nucleotide sequence: TGTGCCAGTTTAGGCAACATGAACACTGAAGCTTTCTTT. Using reference TRBV19 and TRBJ1-1 for the parts outside the CDR3, the full variable domain is DGGITQSPKYLFRKEGQNVTLSCEQNLNHDAMYWYRQDPGQGLRLIYYSQIVNDFQKGDIAEGYSVSREKKESFPLTVTSAQKNPTAFYLCASLGNMNTEAFFGQGTRLTVV.

The rearrangement links TRBV4-1 to TRBJ2-5, with a possible D match to TRBD2 (6 bases). CDR1 MGHRA and CDR2 YSYEKL come from the germline V gene. The V gene lost 2 bases and the J gene lost 3 bases, with 19 bases spanning the gap. CDR3 length: 17 amino acids. The CDR3: CASSQPPAGTGEETQYF. The CDR3 bases are TGCGCCAGCAGCCAACCCCCGGCAGGGACGGGGGAAGAGACCCAGTACTTC.

The chain carries TRBV28 and TRBJ2-2; D not resolved. This CDR3 region has 16 residues. Trimming pared 3 bases from V and 4 bases from J, leaving 15 bases between. The germline gives CDR1 MDHEN, CDR2 SYDVKM. The CDR3 nucleotides are TGTGCCAGCAGTTTGGGCAGGTGGGAAGGCACCGGGGAGCTGTTTTTT. This sequence encodes CASSLGRWEGTGELFF.

The chain's CDR3 is CASSLGQGTGETEAFF. The CDR3 DNA reads as TGTGCCAGCAGCTTGGGACAGGGGACCGGAGAAACTGAAGCTTTCTTT. The chain has TRBV11-2 and TRBJ1-1; 10 bases match TRBD1. Germline-derived CDR1 and CDR2 are SGHAT and FQNNGV. This CDR3 comprises 16 residues. Germline trimming cut 3 bases from V and 5 bases from J; bases unmatched to any gene: 9.

This clone has a single count. Within the sample, other DNA sequences also encode this same CDR3. The chain employs TRBV27 and TRBJ2-3; D unresolved. Germline-derived CDR1 and CDR2 are MNHEY and SMNVEV (reference sequence). This CDR3 has 15 amino acids. V lost 6 bases, J lost 2 bases, and 15 bases lay in between. The CDR3 region is CASSPGLWVTDTQYF. The CDR3, as DNA: TGTGCCAGCAGCCCAGGTCTCTGGGTCACAGATACGCAGTATTTT.

This clone was counted a single time. V and J are TRBV5-1 and TRBJ2-3, with D tentatively TRBD2 (6 bases). The germline V gene has CDR1 SGHRS and CDR2 YFSETQ. V was clipped by 2 bases and J by 5 bases, with 12 bases between them. The CDR3 contains 14 residues. The CDR3 spells CASSFFEEGDTQYF. The CDR3, as DNA: TGCGCCAGCAGCTTTTTCGAGGAGGGAGATACGCAGTATTTT.